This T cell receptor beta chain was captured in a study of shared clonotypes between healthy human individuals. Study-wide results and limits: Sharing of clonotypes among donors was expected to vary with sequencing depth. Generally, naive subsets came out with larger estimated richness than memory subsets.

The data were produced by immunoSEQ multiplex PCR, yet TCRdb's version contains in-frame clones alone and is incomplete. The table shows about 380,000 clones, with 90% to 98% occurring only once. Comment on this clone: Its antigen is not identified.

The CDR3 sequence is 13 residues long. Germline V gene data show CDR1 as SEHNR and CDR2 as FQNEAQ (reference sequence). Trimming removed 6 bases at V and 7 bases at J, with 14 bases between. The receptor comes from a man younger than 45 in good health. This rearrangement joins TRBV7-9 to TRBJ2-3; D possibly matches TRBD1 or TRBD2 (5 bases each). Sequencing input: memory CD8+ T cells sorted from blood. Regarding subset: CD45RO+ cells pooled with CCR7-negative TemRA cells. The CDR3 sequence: CASRNRDGHTQYF. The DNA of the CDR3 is TGTGCCAGCAGAAACCGGGACGGACATACGCAGTATTTT.